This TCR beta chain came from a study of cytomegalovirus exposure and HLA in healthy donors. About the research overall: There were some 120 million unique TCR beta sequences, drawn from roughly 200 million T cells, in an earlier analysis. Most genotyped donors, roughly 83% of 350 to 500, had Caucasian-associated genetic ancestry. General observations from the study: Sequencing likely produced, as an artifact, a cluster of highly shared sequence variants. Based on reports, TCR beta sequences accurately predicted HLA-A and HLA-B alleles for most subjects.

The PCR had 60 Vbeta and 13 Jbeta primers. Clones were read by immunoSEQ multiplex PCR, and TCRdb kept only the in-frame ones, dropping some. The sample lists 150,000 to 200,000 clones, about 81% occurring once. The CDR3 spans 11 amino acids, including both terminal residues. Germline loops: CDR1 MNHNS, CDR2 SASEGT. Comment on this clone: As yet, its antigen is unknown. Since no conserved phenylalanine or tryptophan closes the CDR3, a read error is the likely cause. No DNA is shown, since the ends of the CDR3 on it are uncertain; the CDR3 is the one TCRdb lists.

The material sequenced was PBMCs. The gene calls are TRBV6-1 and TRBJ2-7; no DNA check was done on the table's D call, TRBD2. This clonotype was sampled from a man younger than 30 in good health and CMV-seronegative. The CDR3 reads CASSGRRESVI.